This T cell receptor (beta chain) comes out of a study of blood T cell repertoires in COVID-19 (dated by TCRdb to between 2020 and 2021). As for the study more broadly: Collaborator samples came from the United States, Italy and Spain and covered acute and convalescent phases of COVID-19. Sample metadata almost always included a de-identified subject ID, COVID-19 status, age in years and sex. A freely available public database, intended as a resource for researchers studying the immune response to SARS-CoV-2, is where the repertoires were released. Subjects who had been exposed to COVID-19, were actively infected with it, or had recovered from it provided the deeply sampled blood TCRbeta repertoires that made up the dataset. Samples came from the ongoing ImmuneRACE study (first 160 participants) plus 1,254 subjects from 6 global collaborators. Where HLA class I and class II types were available, the types were taken from metadata supplied by the sample provider, not from assay-based typing. The prospective study material was composed of cDNA or gDNA derived from T cells, B-cell-depleted T cells, or PBMCs. Broad study findings and their caveats: The amount of clinical and demographic metadata varied by source and participant and was provided uncurated.

This clone was seen a handful of times. Its recognized antigen is unknown. Base qualities were left out, and no much larger clone turns up one base away. The immunoSEQ Assay, a bias-controlled multiplex PCR, was used to amplify TCRbeta CDR3 regions from genomic DNA. As for the authors' bioinformatics: The number of nucleated cells in each sample was estimated by amplification of reference gene primers within the assay. To quantify the absolute abundance of each unique TCRbeta CDR3 rearrangement, sequence reads were collapsed and filtered. For each sample, productive Simpson clonality was calculated as the square root of Simpson's diversity index across productive rearrangements. Drawn from immuneACCESS, this table holds only the in-frame rearrangements with V and J called that TCRdb kept. Clones are partly lost; checked studies trace under half to an unresolved V gene and leave the rest unexplained. The V and J calls and the clone size are those of that table, but D and trimming were determined from the DNA. Counted in this sample were about 180,000 clones; roughly nine tenths of them appeared once. The ten largest clones add up to roughly 20% of the sample.

The collaborating institutions used their own protocols to collect whole blood in K2EDTA tubes. For TCRbeta analysis, collaborators shipped samples in one of three forms: frozen whole blood, isolated PBMCs, or DNA extracted from either of those sample types. The germline V gene provides CDR1 SGHAT and CDR2 FQNNGV. The CDR3 runs 16 residues from the cysteine to the phenylalanine. The read is trimmed to its CDR3 DNA, 48 bases read in frame from base 1. V loses 4 bases, J loses 0 bases, and the germline ends lie 16 bases apart. This sequence uses TRBV11-2 and TRBJ2-7, and possibly TRBD1, on 5 matching bases. Sequencing was done on a sample of peripheral blood. The clonotype comes from a man aged 70 or older with active or convalescent COVID-19. The DNA sequence is as follows: TGTGCCAGCAGCTCTCAGGGAAGGGAAGCCTCCTACGAGCAGTACTTC. It encodes CASSSQGREASYEQYF.